These 17 T cell receptor beta chains were sequenced from one sample in a study of metastatic and nonmetastatic thyroid tumors. Thyroid surgery was performed in patients who had received no treatment beforehand. Using MiXCR, TCRdb re-called clones from the PCR reads. The table records 40,000 or so clones, 25% to 30% of them present only once. Sequenced input: blood. The receptors were gathered from a female donor with papillary thyroid cancer or a benign thyroid nodule (not recorded which). Some clones in this sample may be carry-over from other donors' samples.

J is TRBJ1-2 and V is TRBV3-1, with no clear D. Per the germline V gene, CDR1 is LGHDT and CDR2 is YNNKEL (reference sequence). There are 14 residues in the CDR3. The germline V and J ends were trimmed by 4 bases and 6 bases, with 15 bases remaining between them. CDR3 sequence (DNA): TGTGCCAGCAGCCGTGTTCCGGGCGGGGATGGCTACACCTTC. This gives the protein CASSRVPGGDGYTF.

The chain employs TRBV19 and TRBJ2-1; TRBD1 matches at 7 bases. Germline loops: CDR1 LNHDA, CDR2 SQIVND (reference sequence). This CDR3 has 15 residues. The trim removed 2 bases at V and 0 bases at J, leaving 1 base unmatched. The CDR3, as DNA: TGTGCCAGTAGTATATCAGGGGGCTCCTACAATGAGCAGTTCTTC. Translated, it gives CASSISGGSYNEQFF.

This clone occurred a few times. A read error may produce the germline difference seen at one junction end. DNA for the CDR3: TGTGCCAGCGGTTTTCAGGGGTACTCCTACAATGAGCAGTTCTTC. Translation gives CASGFQGYSYNEQFF. V usage is TRBV12-3 or TRBV12-4 and J usage is TRBJ2-1; maybe TRBD1 (6 bases). CDR3 length equals 15 residues.

This clone was counted only a few times. The chain has TRBV30 and TRBJ1-1, with D perhaps TRBD1 (5 bases). The germline CDR1 and CDR2 sequences are GTSNPN and SVGIG (reference sequence). V lost 7 bases and J 2 bases, leaving 23 bases between the germline ends. This CDR3 contains 16 residues. As DNA, the CDR3 is TGTGCCTCCCAGGGCCCCTTCGGGACGGGTAACACTGAAGCTTTCTTT. It specifies CASQGPFGTGNTEAFF. The full variable domain, in which reference TRBV30 and TRBJ1-1 provide the parts outside the CDR3, is SQTIHQWPATLVQPVGSPLSLECTVEGTSNPNLYWYRQAAGRGLQLLFYSVGIGQISSEVPQNLSASRPQDRQFILSSKKLLLSDSGFYLCASQGPFGTGNTEAFFGQGTRLTVV.

This clone occurred a few times. This chain joins TRBV28 and TRBJ1-6; no clear D gene. Germline V gene data show CDR1 as MDHEN and CDR2 as SYDVKM. This CDR3 has 14 amino acids. V lost 7 bases and J 1 base, leaving 8 bases between the germline ends. This CDR3 is CASIMGSYNSPLHF. The CDR3 bases are TGTGCCAGCATTATGGGATCCTATAATTCACCCCTCCACTTT. The full variable domain, completed using reference TRBV28 and TRBJ1-6, is DVKVTQSSRYLVKRTGEKVFLECVQDMDHENMFWYRQDPGLGLRLIYFSYDVKMKEKGDIPEGYSVSREKKERFSLILESASTNQTSMYLCASIMGSYNSPLHFGNGTRLTVT.

This clone was seen at least ten times. The chain joins TRBV6-1 to TRBJ2-5; tentatively, D is TRBD1 (6 bases). The CDR3 is 15 residues long. With 5 bases removed from V and 2 bases from J, the gap between germline ends came to 15 bases. The germline CDR1 and CDR2 sequences are MNHNS and SASEGT. As DNA, the CDR3 is TGTGCCAGCAGTCCGCTTGGGGGCCCTCAAGAGACCCAGTACTTC. Translated, it gives CASSPLGGPQETQYF.

This clone was seen more than once but under ten times. The gene calls are TRBV2 and TRBJ1-1; D call uncertain. Germline CDR1 reads SNHLY; CDR2 reads FYNNEI. V was clipped by 4 bases and J by 1 base, with 7 bases between them. The CDR3 covers 13 residues. CDR3: CASSVFGNTEAFF. DNA for the CDR3: TGTGCCAGCAGTGTGTTCGGGAACACTGAAGCTTTCTTT.

Ten or more counts support this clone. The chain employs TRBV12-3 or TRBV12-4 and TRBJ1-3; no clear D gene. V was trimmed by 5 bases and J by 4 bases, leaving 6 bases between them. This CDR3 is built from 12 residues. The CDR3 spells CASSGSGNTIYF. The CDR3 nucleotides read TGTGCCAGCAGTGGATCCGGAAACACCATATATTTT.

This clone was picked up a small number of times. The J gene is TRBJ1-1, the V gene TRBV19, with D possibly TRBD1 on 6 matching bases. Trimming removed 8 bases at V and 0 bases at J, with 10 bases between. Germline loops: CDR1 LNHDA, CDR2 SQIVND (reference sequence). This CDR3 has 13 residues. CDR3 loop: CASGQPLNTEAFF. CDR3 bases: TGTGCCAGTGGACAGCCATTGAACACTGAAGCTTTCTTT.

The chain couples TRBV20-1 to TRBJ2-1; 9 nucleotides align to TRBD1. CDR1 and CDR2 from the germline V gene are DFQATT and SNEGSKA (reference sequence). J lost 10 bases, V lost 6 bases, and 13 bases had no gene match. CDR3 length: 14 residues. CDR3 sequence: CSAKGVQGAEEQFF. CDR3 DNA sequence: TGCAGTGCAAAGGGAGTACAGGGGGCTGAGGAGCAGTTCTTC.

In this sample, this clone turned up many times. The chain recombines TRBV20-1 with TRBJ1-1; D remains ambiguous. The length of the CDR3 is 12 residues. CDR1 and CDR2 (germline): DFQATT, SNEGSKA (reference sequence). V was pared by 2 bases and J by 1 base, with 5 bases between. The DNA of the CDR3 is TGCAGTGCTAGACTCCCGAACACTGAAGCTTTCTTT. This sequence encodes CSARLPNTEAFF.

A few counts support this clone. The V call is TRBV6-5, the J call TRBJ2-1, with 8 nucleotides matching TRBD1. The V gene end was trimmed by 4 bases and the J gene end by 8 bases; junction bases not matched to a gene: 7. The germline CDR1 and CDR2 sequences are MNHEY and SVGAGI. The CDR3 has 14 residues. The CDR3 spells CASSFGQGGDEQFF. CDR3 coding DNA: TGTGCCAGCAGTTTTGGACAGGGTGGCGATGAGCAGTTCTTC.

The V gene is TRBV28, the J gene TRBJ2-7; possible D gene TRBD2, 5 bases. The germline CDR1 and CDR2 sequences are MDHEN and SYDVKM. Trimming took off 3 bases at V and 0 bases at J, with 6 bases between the two ends. The CDR3 totals 13 residues. In DNA, the CDR3 is TGTGCCAGCAGTTTTCGGGGCTCCTACGAGCAGTACTTC. This translates into CASSFRGSYEQYF.

Within the sample, this clone is medium-sized. The DNA for the CDR3 is TGTGCCAGTAGCGCGGGAGGGCCCGAGCAGTACTTC. This encodes CASSAGGPEQYF. The J gene is TRBJ2-7, the V gene TRBV19; TRBD2 aligns across 9 bases. The CDR3 contains 12 residues. The V segment lost 6 bases and the J segment 6 bases; nucleotides outside the gene matches: 3. CDR1 and CDR2 from the germline V gene are LNHDA and SQIVND (reference sequence).

In this sample, this clone turned up a few times. V gene TRBV10-3 combines with J gene TRBJ2-3; 8 bases align to TRBD1. Trimming took 4 bases from V and 6 from J; bases not matched to a gene: 6. Germline V lookup: CDR1 ENHRY, CDR2 SYGVKD. The CDR3 is 14 amino acids. The CDR3 region has the DNA TGTGCCATCAGTGTCCAGGGGGCTAGGGATACGCAGTATTTT. As protein: CAISVQGARDTQYF.

This chain connects TRBV30 to TRBJ1-2; tentative D call: TRBD1 (6 bases). Germline assignment: CDR1 GTSNPN and CDR2 SVGIG (reference sequence). Trimming stripped 4 bases from V and 10 bases from J, with 16 bases between. The CDR3 covers 12 residues. CDR3 sequence reads: CAWNRDTAIYTF. The DNA of the CDR3 is TGTGCCTGGAATCGGGACACCGCGATCTACACCTTC. Looking up the rest from reference TRBV30 and TRBJ1-2 gives the full variable domain: SQTIHQWPATLVQPVGSPLSLECTVEGTSNPNLYWYRQAAGRGLQLLFYSVGIGQISSEVPQNLSASRPQDRQFILSSKKLLLSDSGFYLCAWNRDTAIYTFGSGTRLTVV.

This clone was seen just once. This chain links TRBV11-1 with TRBJ1-6; D perhaps matches TRBD1 (6 bases). Trimming stripped 4 bases from V and 7 bases from J, with 17 bases between. Looked up from germline, CDR1 is SGHAT and CDR2 is FQDESV (reference sequence). The CDR3 loop spans 16 amino acids. CDR3 coding DNA: TGTGCCAGCAGCTCAGTCCCAGGGGAGAGGAATTCACCCCTCCACTTT. This codes for CASSSVPGERNSPLHF.